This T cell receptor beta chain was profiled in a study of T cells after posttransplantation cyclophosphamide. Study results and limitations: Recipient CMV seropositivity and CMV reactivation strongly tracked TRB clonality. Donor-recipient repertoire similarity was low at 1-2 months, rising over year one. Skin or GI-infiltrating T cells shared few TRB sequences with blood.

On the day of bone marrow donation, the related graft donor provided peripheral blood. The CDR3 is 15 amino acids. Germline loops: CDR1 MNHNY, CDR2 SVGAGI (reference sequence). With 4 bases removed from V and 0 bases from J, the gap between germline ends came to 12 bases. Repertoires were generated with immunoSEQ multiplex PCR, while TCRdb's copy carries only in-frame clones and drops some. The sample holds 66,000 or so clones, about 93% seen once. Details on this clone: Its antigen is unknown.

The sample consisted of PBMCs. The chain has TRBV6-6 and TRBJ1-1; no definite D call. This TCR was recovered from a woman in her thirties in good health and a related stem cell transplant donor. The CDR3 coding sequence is TGTGCCAGCAGTTCCGACCTTCCCTTGAACACTGAAGCTTTCTTT. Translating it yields CASSSDLPLNTEAFF.